The source of this T cell receptor beta chain is a study of blood T cell repertoires in COVID-19. For the study at large: Spain, Italy and the United States supplied samples that represented acute and convalescent COVID-19. From T cells, B-cell-depleted T cells, or PBMCs came the material, which was cDNA or gDNA.

Deletions cut 5 bases from V and 4 bases from J, with 11 bases between. The germline CDR1 and CDR2 sequences are SGHAT and FQNNGV. The CDR3 has 13 residues. Authors' data handling: Scientists estimated how many nucleated cells there were by amplifying reference gene primers. Profiling relied on immunoSEQ multiplex PCR, and the TCRdb table lists in-frame clones only, not all of them. For V, J and clone size, that table is used; D and trimming come from the DNA. This sample carries 100,000 to 150,000 clones, around 87% of them seen once, and the ten largest clones take 3% to 4%. The V call is TRBV11-2, the J call TRBJ1-1; tentative D call: TRBD1 (5 bases). The sample taken for sequencing was peripheral blood. The sequence was collected from an older woman with acute or convalescent COVID-19. The CDR3 DNA reads TGTGCCAGCAGCAGCCAGGGATTCACTGAAGCTTTCTTT. Translated, it gives CASSSQGFTEAFF.